The sample holds a few counts of the clone carrying this TCR beta chain. The antigen remains unidentified. This sample was included in a study of T cells after yellow fever vaccination. This CDR3 contains 13 residues. Losses at the gene ends were 4 bases for V and 7 bases for J; bases not matched to a gene: 6. Germline values: CDR1 MGHDK, CDR2 SYGVNS. Study-wide results and limits: There was a small share of clonotypes that showed up in both the CD4 and CD8 compartments. Among primary-vaccination clones, most reappeared after the booster, at just under 98% for CD4 and roughly 88% for CD8.

TCRdb itself ran the 5' RACE reads through MiXCR, one entry per CDR3 protein. Of some 600,000 distinct CDR3 sequences listed, 12% are singletons. The starting material was PBMCs, obtained on the day of the yellow fever booster vaccination. This chain uses TRBV25-1 with TRBJ2-7; 8 bases agree with TRBD1. The sequence was obtained from a man aged 25-40 years who received the YFV17D yellow fever vaccine. The CDR3 region has the DNA TGTGCCAGCAGTGTATACAGGGGGGATGAGCAGTACTTC. This encodes CASSVYRGDEQYF.